What follows are 2 T cell receptor beta chains derived from one specimen sequenced in a study of T-cell memory formation after mild COVID-19. One entry per CDR3 protein, called by TCRdb with MiXCR from the 5' RACE reads. The sample records hundreds of thousands of distinct CDR3 sequences, approximately 24% being singletons. Sequenced: PBMCs or a T cell subset sorted from them (not recorded which). The receptor source for this set is an adult woman who had mild COVID-19 (a few samples of this study predate the infection). Cell type and time point are not known.

The sample holds a few counts of this clonotype. The CDR3 loop reads CSVELRGYRSSYNEQFF. Here the CDR3 DNA reads TGCAGCGTTGAATTGAGGGGCTACCGCAGCTCCTACAATGAGCAGTTCTTC. The rearrangement uses TRBV29-1 and TRBJ2-1; possibly TRBD1 or TRBD2 for D (5 bases each). CDR1 is SQVTM, CDR2 ANQGSEA, per germline. The CDR3 sequence is 17 residues long. With 2 bases removed from V and 0 bases from J, the gap between germline ends came to 17 bases.

The V and J genes are TRBV12-3 or TRBV12-4 and TRBJ2-3, with TRBD2 matching 7 bases. The V and J ends lost 3 bases and 2 bases, in that order; junction bases with no gene match: 5. This CDR3 has 15 amino acids. The CDR3 here is CASSLRLADTDTQYF. The CDR3 DNA reads as TGTGCCAGCAGTTTGAGACTAGCCGACACAGATACGCAGTATTTT.